This T cell receptor (beta chain) was identified in a study of OX40 agonist ivuxolimab in advanced cancers. About the study: Having had anti-PD-1, anti-PD-L1 or anti-CTLA-4 therapy before was allowed, and roughly 40% had some.

Profiled with immunoSEQ multiplex PCR; TCRdb holds only in-frame clones, not every one. The repertoire holds roughly 90,000 clones, with roughly 85% as singletons. Broader study findings: Averaged across samples, CD8+ T cells carried more expanded clones than CD4+ did. At doses 0.1 to 3.0 mg/kg, CD4+ and CD8+ clones expanded.

Comments on this clone: Its specificity is unknown.

Germline V gene lookup returns CDR1 SGHRS and CDR2 YFSETQ. V dropped 5 bases and J dropped 7; count of bases not matched to a gene: 7. This CDR3 contains 14 residues. The sample was CD4+ or CD8+ T cells sorted from blood, taken in a trial of the OX40 agonist ivuxolimab. This sequence joins TRBV5-1 and TRBJ2-2; 8 nucleotides line up with TRBD1. This receptor was identified in an adult with an advanced solid tumor such as melanoma, head and neck, liver or kidney cancer. In nucleotides, the CDR3 is TGCGCCAGCAGAGCCCAGGGGGCGAACGGGGAGCTGTTTTTT. It yields the protein CASRAQGANGELFF.